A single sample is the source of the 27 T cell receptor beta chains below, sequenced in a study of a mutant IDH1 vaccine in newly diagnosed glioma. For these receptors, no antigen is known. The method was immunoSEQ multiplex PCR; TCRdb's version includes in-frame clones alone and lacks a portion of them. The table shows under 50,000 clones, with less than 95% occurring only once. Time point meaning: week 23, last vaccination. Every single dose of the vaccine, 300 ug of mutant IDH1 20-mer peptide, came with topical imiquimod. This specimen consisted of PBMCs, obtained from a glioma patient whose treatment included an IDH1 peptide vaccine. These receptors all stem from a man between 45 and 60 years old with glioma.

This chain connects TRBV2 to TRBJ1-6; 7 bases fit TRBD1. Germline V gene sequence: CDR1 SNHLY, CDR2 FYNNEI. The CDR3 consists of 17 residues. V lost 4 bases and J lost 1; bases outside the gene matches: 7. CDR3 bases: TGTGCCAGCAGTGCCGGGACAGAAAGTTCCTATAATTCACCCCTCCACTTT. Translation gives CASSAGTESSYNSPLHF. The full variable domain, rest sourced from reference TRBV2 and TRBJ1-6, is EPEVTQTPSHQVTQMGQEVILRCVPISNHLYFYWYRQILGQKVEFLVSFYNNEISEKSEIFDDQFSVERPDGSNFTLKIRSTKLEDSAMYFCASSAGTESSYNSPLHFGNGTRLTVT.

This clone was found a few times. CDR3 sequence (DNA): TGTGCCACCCTGAGGGGGACAGACGAATCTCCTAACTATGGCTACACCTTC. The encoded protein is CATLRGTDESPNYGYTF. The rearrangement uses TRBV10-3 and TRBJ1-2; 7 bases align to TRBD1. Germline V gene lookup returns CDR1 ENHRY and CDR2 SYGVKD. The V segment lost 10 bases and the J segment 0 bases; nucleotides outside the gene matches: 17. The CDR3 length is 17 residues.

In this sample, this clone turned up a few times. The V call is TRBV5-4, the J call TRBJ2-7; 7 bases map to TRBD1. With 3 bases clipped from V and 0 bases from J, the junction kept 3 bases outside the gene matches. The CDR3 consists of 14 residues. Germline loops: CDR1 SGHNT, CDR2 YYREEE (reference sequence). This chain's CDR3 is CASSSRGSSYEQYF. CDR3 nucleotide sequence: TGTGCCAGCAGCTCCAGGGGGAGCTCCTACGAGCAGTACTTC.

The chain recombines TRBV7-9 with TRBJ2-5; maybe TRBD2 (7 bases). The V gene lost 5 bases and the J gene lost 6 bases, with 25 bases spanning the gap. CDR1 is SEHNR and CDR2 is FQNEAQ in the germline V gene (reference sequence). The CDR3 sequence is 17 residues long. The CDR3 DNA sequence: TGTGCCAGCAGCCGGCTATGGGGGGGGCGTCCGTTTAAGACCCAGTACTTC. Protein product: CASSRLWGGRPFKTQYF.

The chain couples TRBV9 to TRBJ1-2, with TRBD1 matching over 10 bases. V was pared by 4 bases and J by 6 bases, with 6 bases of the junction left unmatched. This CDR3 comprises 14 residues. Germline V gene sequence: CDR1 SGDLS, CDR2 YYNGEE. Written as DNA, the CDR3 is TGTGCCAGCAGCAACCGGGACAGGGGACATGGCTACACCTTC. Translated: CASSNRDRGHGYTF.

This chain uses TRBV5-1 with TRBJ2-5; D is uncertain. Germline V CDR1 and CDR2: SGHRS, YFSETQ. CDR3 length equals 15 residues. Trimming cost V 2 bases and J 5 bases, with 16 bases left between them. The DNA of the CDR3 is TGCGCCAGCAGCTTCCGACGGACGGGTGCGGAGACCCAGTACTTC. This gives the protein CASSFRRTGAETQYF. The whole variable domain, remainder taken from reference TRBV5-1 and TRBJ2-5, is KAGVTQTPRYLIKTRGQQVTLSCSPISGHRSVSWYQQTPGQGLQFLFEYFSETQRNKGNFPGRFSGRQFSNSRSEMNVSTLELGDSALYLCASSFRRTGAETQYFGPGTRLLVL.

CDR3 coding DNA: TGTGCCAGCAGCTTAAGGGGAAGGAGCTCCTACGAGCAGTACTTC. Its protein is CASSLRGRSSYEQYF. V usage is TRBV7-9 and J usage is TRBJ2-7; possible D gene TRBD1, 5 bases. Per germline, CDR1 SEHNR and CDR2 FQNEAQ (reference sequence). The CDR3 is 15 residues long. V lost 2 bases to trimming and J lost 0 bases, with 11 bases between them.

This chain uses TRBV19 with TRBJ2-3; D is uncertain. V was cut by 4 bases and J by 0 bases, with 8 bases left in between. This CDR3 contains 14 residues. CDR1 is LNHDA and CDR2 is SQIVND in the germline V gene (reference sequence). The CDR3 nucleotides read TGTGCCAGTAGTAGACGTGCTAGCACAGATACGCAGTATTTT. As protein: CASSRRASTDTQYF.

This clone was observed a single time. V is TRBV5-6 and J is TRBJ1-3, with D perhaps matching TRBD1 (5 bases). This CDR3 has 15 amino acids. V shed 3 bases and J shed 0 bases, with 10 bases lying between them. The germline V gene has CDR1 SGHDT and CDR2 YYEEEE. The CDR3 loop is CASSSPGYSGNTIYF. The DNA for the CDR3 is TGTGCCAGCAGCTCTCCAGGGTACTCTGGAAACACCATATATTTT.

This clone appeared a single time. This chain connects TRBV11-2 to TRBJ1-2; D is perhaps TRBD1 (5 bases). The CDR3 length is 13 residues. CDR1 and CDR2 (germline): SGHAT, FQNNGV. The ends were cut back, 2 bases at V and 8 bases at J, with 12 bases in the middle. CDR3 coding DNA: TGTGCCAGCAGCTTACCGGGGGTGGGGGGCTACACCTTC. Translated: CASSLPGVGGYTF. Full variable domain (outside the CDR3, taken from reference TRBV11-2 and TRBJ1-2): EAGVAQSPRYKIIEKRQSVAFWCNPISGHATLYWYQQILGQGPKLLIQFQNNGVVDDSQLPKDRFSAERLKGVDSTLKIQPAKLEDSAVYLCASSLPGVGGYTFGSGTRLTVV.

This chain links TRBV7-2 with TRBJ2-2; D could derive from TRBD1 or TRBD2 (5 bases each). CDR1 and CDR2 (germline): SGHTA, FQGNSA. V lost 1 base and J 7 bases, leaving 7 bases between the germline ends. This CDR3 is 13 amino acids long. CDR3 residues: CASSLERGGELFF. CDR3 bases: TGTGCCAGCAGCTTAGAGAGGGGCGGGGAGCTGTTTTTT.

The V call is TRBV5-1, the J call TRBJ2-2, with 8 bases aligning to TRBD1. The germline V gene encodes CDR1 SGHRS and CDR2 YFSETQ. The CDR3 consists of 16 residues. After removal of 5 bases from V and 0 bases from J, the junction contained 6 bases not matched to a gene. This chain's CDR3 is CASRKDRGPNTGELFF. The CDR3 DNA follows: TGCGCCAGCAGGAAAGACAGGGGTCCGAACACCGGGGAGCTGTTTTTT.

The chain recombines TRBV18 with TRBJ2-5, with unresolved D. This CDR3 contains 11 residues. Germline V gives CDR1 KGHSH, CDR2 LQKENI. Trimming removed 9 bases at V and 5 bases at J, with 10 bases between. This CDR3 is CASRTGETQYF. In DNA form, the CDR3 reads TGTGCCAGTCGGACCGGGGAGACCCAGTACTTC.

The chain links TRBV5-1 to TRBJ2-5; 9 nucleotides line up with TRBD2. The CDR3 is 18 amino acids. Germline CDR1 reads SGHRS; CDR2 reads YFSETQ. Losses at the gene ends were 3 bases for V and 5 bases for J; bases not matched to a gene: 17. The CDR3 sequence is CASSWGRRAGGRAETQYF. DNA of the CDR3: TGCGCCAGCAGCTGGGGGCGGCGAGCGGGAGGCCGTGCGGAGACCCAGTACTTC.

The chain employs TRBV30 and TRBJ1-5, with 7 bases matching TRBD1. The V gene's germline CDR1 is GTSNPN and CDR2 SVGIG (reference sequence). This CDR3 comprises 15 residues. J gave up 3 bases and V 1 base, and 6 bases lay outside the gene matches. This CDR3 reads CAWSEWRGLNQPQHF. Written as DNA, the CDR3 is TGTGCCTGGAGTGAGTGGAGGGGGCTCAATCAGCCCCAGCATTTT.

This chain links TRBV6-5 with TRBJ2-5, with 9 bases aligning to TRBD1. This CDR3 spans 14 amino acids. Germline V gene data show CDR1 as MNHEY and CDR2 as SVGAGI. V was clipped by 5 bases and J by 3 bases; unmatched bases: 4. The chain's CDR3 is CASSRGTGKETQYF. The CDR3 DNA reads TGTGCCAGCAGTAGAGGGACAGGGAAAGAGACCCAGTACTTC.

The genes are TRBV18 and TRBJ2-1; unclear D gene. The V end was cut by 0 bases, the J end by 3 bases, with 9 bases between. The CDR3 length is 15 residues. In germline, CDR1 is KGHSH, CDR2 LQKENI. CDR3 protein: CASSPPQPNYNEQFF. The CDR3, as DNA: TGTGCCAGCTCACCACCCCAGCCTAACTACAATGAGCAGTTCTTC.

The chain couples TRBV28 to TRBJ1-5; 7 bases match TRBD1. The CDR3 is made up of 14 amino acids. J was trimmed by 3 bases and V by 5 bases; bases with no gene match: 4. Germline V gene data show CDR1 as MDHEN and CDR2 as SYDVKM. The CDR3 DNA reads TGTGCCAGCAGTCGCGGGACAGCCAATCAGCCCCAGCATTTT. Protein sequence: CASSRGTANQPQHF.

Here the CDR3 reads CASRRTGFSNQPQHF. CDR3 DNA sequence: TGTGCCAGCAGGCGGACAGGATTTAGCAATCAGCCCCAGCATTTT. This chain links TRBV28 with TRBJ1-5, with TRBD1 matching 7 bases. Germline CDR1 MDHEN, CDR2 SYDVKM. The CDR3 consists of 15 residues. J lost 0 bases, V lost 6 bases, and 5 bases had no gene match.

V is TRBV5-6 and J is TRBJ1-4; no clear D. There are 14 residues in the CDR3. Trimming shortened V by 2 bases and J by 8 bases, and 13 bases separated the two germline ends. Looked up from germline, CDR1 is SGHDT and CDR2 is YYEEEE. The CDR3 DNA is TGTGCCAGCAGCTTCGACTCCTTGGGGGAAAAACTGTTTTTT. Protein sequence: CASSFDSLGEKLFF.

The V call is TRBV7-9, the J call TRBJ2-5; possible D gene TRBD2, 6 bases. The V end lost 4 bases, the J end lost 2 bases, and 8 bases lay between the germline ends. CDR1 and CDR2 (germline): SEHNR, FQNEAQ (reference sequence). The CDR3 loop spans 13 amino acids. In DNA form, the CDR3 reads TGTGCCAGCAGCTCGGGACTGCAAGAGACCCAGTACTTC. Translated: CASSSGLQETQYF.

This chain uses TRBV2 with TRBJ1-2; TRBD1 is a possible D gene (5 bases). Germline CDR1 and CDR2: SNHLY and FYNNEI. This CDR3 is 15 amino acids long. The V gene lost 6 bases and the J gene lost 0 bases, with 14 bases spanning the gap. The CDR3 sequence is CASRPGRGANYGYTF. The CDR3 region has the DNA TGTGCCAGCAGACCGGGGAGGGGAGCTAACTATGGCTACACCTTC.

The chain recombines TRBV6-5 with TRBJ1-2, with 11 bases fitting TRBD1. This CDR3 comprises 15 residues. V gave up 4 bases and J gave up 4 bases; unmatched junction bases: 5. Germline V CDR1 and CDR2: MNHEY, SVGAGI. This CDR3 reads CASSSGTGGAYGYTF. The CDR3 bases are TGTGCCAGCAGTTCCGGGACAGGGGGGGCCTATGGCTACACCTTC.

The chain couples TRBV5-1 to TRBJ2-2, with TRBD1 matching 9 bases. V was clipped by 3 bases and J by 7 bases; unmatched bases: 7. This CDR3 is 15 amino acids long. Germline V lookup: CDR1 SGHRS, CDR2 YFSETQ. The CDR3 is CASSSRTGVNGELFF. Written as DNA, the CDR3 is TGCGCCAGCAGCTCGAGGACAGGGGTAAACGGGGAGCTGTTTTTT.

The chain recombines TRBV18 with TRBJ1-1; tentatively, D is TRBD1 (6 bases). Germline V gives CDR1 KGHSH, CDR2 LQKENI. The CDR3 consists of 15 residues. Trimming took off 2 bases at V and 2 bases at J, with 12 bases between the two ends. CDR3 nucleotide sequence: TGTGCCAGCTCACCAGCGACAGGACCAAACACTGAAGCTTTCTTT. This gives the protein CASSPATGPNTEAFF. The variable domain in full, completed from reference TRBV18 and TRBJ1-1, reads NAGVMQNPRHLVRRRGQEARLRCSPMKGHSHVYWYRQLPEEGLKFMVYLQKENIIDESGMPKERFSAEFPKEGPSILRIQQVVRGDSAAYFCASSPATGPNTEAFFGQGTRLTVV.

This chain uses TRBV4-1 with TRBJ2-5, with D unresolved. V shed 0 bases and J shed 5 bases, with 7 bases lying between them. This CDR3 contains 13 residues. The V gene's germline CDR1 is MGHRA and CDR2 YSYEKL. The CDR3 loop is CASSQDPSETQYF. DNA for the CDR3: TGCGCCAGCAGCCAAGATCCCTCGGAGACCCAGTACTTC.

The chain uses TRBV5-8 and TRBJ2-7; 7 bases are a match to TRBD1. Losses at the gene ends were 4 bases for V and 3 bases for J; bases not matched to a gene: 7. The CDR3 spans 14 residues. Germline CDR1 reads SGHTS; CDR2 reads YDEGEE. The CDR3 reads CASSPIRGNYEQYF. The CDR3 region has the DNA TGTGCCAGCAGCCCGATCAGGGGGAACTACGAGCAGTACTTC.